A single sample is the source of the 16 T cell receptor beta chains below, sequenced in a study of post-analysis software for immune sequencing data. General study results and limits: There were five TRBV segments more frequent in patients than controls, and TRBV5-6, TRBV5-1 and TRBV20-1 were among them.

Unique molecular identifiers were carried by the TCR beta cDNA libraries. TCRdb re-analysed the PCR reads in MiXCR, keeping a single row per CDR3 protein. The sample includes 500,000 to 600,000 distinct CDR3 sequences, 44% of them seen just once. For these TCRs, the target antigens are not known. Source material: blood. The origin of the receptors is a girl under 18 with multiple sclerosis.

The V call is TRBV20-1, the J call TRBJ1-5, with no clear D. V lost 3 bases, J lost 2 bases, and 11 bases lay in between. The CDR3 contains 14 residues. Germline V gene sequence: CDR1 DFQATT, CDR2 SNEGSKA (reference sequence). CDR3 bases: TGCAGTGCTAGCCTCGGGGAAGGCAATCAGCCCCAGCATTTT. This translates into CSASLGEGNQPQHF.

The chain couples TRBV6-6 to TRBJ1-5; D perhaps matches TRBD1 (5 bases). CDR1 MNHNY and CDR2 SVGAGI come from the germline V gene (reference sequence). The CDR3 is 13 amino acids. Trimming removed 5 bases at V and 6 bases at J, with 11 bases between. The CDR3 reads CASSQGASQPQHF. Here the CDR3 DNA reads TGTGCCAGCAGTCAAGGGGCTAGTCAGCCCCAGCATTTT.

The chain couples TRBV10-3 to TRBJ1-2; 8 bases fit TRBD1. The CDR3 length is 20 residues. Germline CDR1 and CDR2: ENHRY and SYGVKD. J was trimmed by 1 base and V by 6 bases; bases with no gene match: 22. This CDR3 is CAIRELEPDRAITINYGYTF. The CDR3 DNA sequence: TGTGCCATCAGAGAGCTTGAACCGGACAGGGCAATTACGATTAACTATGGCTACACCTTC.

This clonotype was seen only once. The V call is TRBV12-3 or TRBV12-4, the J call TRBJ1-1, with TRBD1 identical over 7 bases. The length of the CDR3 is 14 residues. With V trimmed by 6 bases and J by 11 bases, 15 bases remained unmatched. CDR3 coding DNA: TGTGCCAGCAGGTCAAACAGGGGATGGAAGGGGGCTTTCTTT. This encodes CASRSNRGWKGAFF.

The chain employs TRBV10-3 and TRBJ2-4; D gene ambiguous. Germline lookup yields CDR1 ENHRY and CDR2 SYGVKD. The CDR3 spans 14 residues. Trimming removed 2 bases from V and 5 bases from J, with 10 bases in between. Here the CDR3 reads CAISEKGWENIQYF. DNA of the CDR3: TGTGCCATCAGTGAGAAGGGTTGGGAAAACATTCAGTACTTC.

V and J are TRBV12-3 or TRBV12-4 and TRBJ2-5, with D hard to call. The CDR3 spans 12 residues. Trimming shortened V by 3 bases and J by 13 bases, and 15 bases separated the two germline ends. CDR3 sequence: CASSFVGSERYF. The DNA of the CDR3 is TGTGCCAGCAGTTTCGTGGGTTCCGAGCGGTACTTC.

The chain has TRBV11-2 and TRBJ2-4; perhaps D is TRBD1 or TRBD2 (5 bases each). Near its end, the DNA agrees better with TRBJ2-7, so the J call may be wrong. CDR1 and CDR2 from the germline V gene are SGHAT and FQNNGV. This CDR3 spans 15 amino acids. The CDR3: CASSLYRDGTYEQYF. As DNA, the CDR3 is TGTGCCAGCAGCCTATACCGGGACGGAACTTACGAGCAGTACTTC.

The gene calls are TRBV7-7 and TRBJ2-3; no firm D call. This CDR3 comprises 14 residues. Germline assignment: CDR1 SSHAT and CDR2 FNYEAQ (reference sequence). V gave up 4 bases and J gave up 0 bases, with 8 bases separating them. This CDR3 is CASSSSPSTDTQYF. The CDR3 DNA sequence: TGTGCCAGCAGCTCCAGCCCTAGCACAGATACGCAGTATTTT.

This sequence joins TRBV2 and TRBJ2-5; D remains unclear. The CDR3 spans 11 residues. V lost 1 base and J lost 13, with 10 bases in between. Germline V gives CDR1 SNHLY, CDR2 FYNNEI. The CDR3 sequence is CASSEGSWGYF. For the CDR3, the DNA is TGTGCCAGCAGTGAAGGGAGTTGGGGGTACTTC.

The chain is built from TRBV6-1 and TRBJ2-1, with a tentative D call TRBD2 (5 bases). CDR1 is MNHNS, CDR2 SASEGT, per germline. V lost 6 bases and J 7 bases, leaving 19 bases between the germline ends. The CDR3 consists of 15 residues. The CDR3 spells CASSPVRGGVNEQFF. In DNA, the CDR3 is TGTGCCAGCAGCCCTGTTCGGGGTGGGGTAAATGAGCAGTTCTTC.

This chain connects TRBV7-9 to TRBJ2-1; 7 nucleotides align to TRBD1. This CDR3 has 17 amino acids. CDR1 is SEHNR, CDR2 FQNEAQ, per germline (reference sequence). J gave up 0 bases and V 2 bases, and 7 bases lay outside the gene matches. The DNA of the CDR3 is TGTGCCAGCAGCTTACATTGGACAGGACCCTCCTACAATGAGCAGTTCTTC. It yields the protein CASSLHWTGPSYNEQFF.

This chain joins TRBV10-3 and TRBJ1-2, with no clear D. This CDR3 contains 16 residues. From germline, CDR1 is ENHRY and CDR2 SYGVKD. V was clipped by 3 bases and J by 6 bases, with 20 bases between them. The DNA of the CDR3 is TGTGCCATCAGTGAATCTGTTCGGGATGTAAGGGATGGCTACACCTTC. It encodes CAISESVRDVRDGYTF.

CDR3 loop: CASSPGTAGTDTQYF. The CDR3 nucleotides are TGCGCCAGCAGCCCCGGGACCGCCGGGACAGATACGCAGTATTTT. V usage is TRBV5-1 and J usage is TRBJ2-3; D is perhaps TRBD1 or TRBD2 (5 bases each). CDR1 is SGHRS and CDR2 is YFSETQ in the germline V gene. The CDR3 spans 15 residues. Trimming left V 4 bases short and J 3 bases short, with 15 bases between.

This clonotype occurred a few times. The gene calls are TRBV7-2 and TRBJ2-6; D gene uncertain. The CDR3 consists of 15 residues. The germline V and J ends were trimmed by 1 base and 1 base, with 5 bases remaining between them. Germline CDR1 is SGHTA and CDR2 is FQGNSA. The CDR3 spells CASSLGLSGANVLTF. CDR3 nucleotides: TGTGCCAGCAGCTTAGGCTTGTCTGGGGCCAACGTCCTGACTTTC.

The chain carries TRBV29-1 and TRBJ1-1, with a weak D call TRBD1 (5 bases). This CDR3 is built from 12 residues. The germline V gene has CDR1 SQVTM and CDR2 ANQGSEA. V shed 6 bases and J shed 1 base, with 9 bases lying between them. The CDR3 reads CSVPTANTEAFF. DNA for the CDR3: TGCAGCGTCCCGACAGCGAACACTGAAGCTTTCTTT. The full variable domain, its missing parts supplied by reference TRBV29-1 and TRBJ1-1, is SAVISQKPSRDICQRGTSLTIQCQVDSQVTMMFWYRQQPGQSLTLIATANQGSEATYESGFVIDKFPISRPNLTFSTLTVSNMSPEDSSIYLCSVPTANTEAFFGQGTRLTVV.

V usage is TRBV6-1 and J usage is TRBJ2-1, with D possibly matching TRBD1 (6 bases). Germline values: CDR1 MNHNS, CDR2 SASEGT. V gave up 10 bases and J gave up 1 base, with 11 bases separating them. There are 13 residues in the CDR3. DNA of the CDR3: TGTGCCATCAGGGGAAGGTCCTACAATGAGCAGTTCTTC. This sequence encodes CAIRGRSYNEQFF.